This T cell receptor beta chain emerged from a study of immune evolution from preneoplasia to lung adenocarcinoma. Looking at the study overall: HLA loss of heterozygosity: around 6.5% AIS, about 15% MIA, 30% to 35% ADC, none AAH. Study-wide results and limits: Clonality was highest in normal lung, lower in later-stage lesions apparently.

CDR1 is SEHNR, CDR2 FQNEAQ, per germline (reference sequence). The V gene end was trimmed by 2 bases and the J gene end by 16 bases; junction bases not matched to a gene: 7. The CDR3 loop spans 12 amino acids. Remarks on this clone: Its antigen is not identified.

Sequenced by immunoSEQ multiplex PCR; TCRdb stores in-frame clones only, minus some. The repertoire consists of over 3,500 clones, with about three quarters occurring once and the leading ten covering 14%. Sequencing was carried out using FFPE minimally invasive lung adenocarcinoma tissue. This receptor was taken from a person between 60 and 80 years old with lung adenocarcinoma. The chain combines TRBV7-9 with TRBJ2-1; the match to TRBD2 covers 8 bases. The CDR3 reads CASSLMAGGSFF. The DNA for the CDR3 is TGTGCCAGCAGCTTAATGGCGGGAGGAAGCTTCTTC.